This T cell receptor beta chain derives from a study of cytomegalovirus exposure and HLA in healthy donors. General study results and limits: It is likely that the observed cluster of highly shared sequence variants was a sequencing artifact. It was assumed in the presence/absence analyses that sequencing depth was roughly uniform across donors.

Germline assignment: CDR1 MDHEN and CDR2 SYDVKM. The CDR3 length is 14 residues. V lost 3 bases and J 6 bases, leaving 14 bases between the germline ends. Notes on this clone: Its antigen is still unknown.

60 Vbeta and 13 Jbeta primers were used in PCR. Clones were sequenced by immunoSEQ multiplex PCR, and TCRdb holds only the in-frame ones, with some missing. This sample yields around 130,000 clones, of which around 83% are seen a single time; 0.95% to 1.1% belongs to the top ten. The rearrangement joins TRBV28 to TRBJ1-2, with D unclear. This sequence originates from a human donor in good health. The specimen was PBMCs. The CDR3 reads CASSFGLQIDGYTF. The CDR3 DNA reads TGTGCCAGCAGTTTCGGACTGCAGATTGATGGCTACACCTTC.